The T cell receptor (beta chain) described here comes from a study of CD8+ T cells in alopecia areata. A remark on this clone: The antigen remains undetermined.

Study conclusions and caveats: Clonality exceeded that of normal scalp in lesional scalp, most notably in alopecia totalis/universalis. Sequenced scalp T cells also include alphabeta T cells resident in normal skin.

Germline trimming cut 6 bases from V and 6 bases from J; bases unmatched to any gene: 7. Germline V gene sequence: CDR1 GTSNPN, CDR2 SVGIG (reference sequence). The CDR3 loop spans 12 amino acids. Once RNA had been extracted, it was reverse transcribed into cDNA to act as the sequencing template. Clones were sequenced by immunoSEQ multiplex PCR, and TCRdb holds only the in-frame ones, with some missing. The sample holds 70,000 to 95,000 clones, just over 50% seen once. It was from PBMCs that CD4+ and CD8+ T cells were sorted. This clonotype was sampled from a human donor with alopecia areata. The chain couples TRBV30 to TRBJ1-2; the match to TRBD1 covers 7 bases. Sequenced material: NKG2D-high CD8+ T cells sorted from blood. CDR3 residues: CACPTGFHGYTF. In nucleotides, the CDR3 is TGTGCCTGCCCGACAGGGTTTCATGGCTACACCTTC.